Listed below are T cell receptor beta chains from one sample, sequenced in a study of Graves' ophthalmopathy and Graves' hyperthyroidism. From the multiplex PCR reads, TCRdb called clonotypes with MiXCR, one entry per CDR3 protein. The sample consists of 740,000 or so distinct CDR3 sequences, roughly 40% of them appearing once. Source material: peripheral blood. These receptors originate from an adult man with Graves' ophthalmopathy. Each CDR3 is given with its conserved first and last residue. Fields, in order: D gene, clone size, J gene, V gene, CDR3 DNA, CDR3 protein. D genes are given only for firm matches. Part of the rows lack a size; the others show once, few, many or a class for expanded clones.

d_call: -
clone_size: many
j_call: TRBJ2-7
v_call: TRBV15
cdr3_nt: TGTGCCACCAGCAGACAGGCCGGTTCCTACGAGCAGTACTTC
cdr3_aa: CATSRQAGSYEQYF

d_call: -
clone_size: -
j_call: TRBJ1-4
v_call: TRBV10-3
cdr3_nt: TGTGCCATCAGTGATTCGGGGGATGGGGGTAATGAAAAACTGTTTTTT
cdr3_aa: CAISDSGDGGNEKLFF

d_call: TRBD1
clone_size: few
j_call: TRBJ2-2
v_call: TRBV19
cdr3_nt: TGTGCCAGTAGTATGGGGACAGGGGGCCACACCGGGGAGCTGTTTTTT
cdr3_aa: CASSMGTGGHTGELFF

d_call: -
clone_size: -
j_call: TRBJ2-7
v_call: TRBV19
cdr3_nt: TGTGCCAGCAAAACGGGAGCCGACGAGCAGTACTTC
cdr3_aa: CASKTGADEQYF

d_call: TRBD2
clone_size: few
j_call: TRBJ2-7
v_call: TRBV24-1
cdr3_nt: TGTGCCAGCCGACCCGGTAGCGGGAGTAACGAGCAGTACTTC
cdr3_aa: CASRPGSGSNEQYF

d_call: -
clone_size: few
j_call: TRBJ2-5
v_call: TRBV5-5
cdr3_nt: TGTGCGAGCCGGGCGGTTAAAGAGACCCAGTACTTC
cdr3_aa: CASRAVKETQYF

d_call: -
clone_size: few
j_call: TRBJ1-6
v_call: TRBV6-6
cdr3_nt: TGTGCCAGCAGTTACCGTCTGAATTCACCCCTCCACTTT
cdr3_aa: CASSYRLNSPLHF

d_call: TRBD1
clone_size: once
j_call: TRBJ1-5
v_call: TRBV11-3
cdr3_nt: TGTGCCAGCAGCCTAGGCTGGGACAGGGGTCAGCCCCAGCATTTT
cdr3_aa: CASSLGWDRGQPQHF

d_call: -
clone_size: -
j_call: TRBJ2-7
v_call: TRBV14
cdr3_nt: TGTGCCAGCAGCCGACAGGCAGACGGCGAGCAGTACTTC
cdr3_aa: CASSRQADGEQYF

d_call: -
clone_size: -
j_call: TRBJ1-1
v_call: TRBV25-1
cdr3_nt: TGTGCCAGCAGTTTAGACGGGACACCGAGCACTGAAGCTTTCTTT
cdr3_aa: CASSLDGTPSTEAFF

d_call: TRBD1
clone_size: many
j_call: TRBJ1-5
v_call: TRBV2
cdr3_nt: TGTGCCAGCAGAGATGGGACAGCCTATAGCAATCAGCCCCAGCATTTT
cdr3_aa: CASRDGTAYSNQPQHF

d_call: TRBD2
clone_size: few
j_call: TRBJ2-5
v_call: TRBV7-3
cdr3_nt: TGTGCCAGCAGCTTAACGGGACGGGAGGGGGAGACCCAGTACTTC
cdr3_aa: CASSLTGREGETQYF

d_call: TRBD1
clone_size: once
j_call: TRBJ2-6
v_call: TRBV7-9
cdr3_nt: TGTGCCAGCGGCGACTACAGGGGTCCTGGGGCCAACGTCCTGACTTTC
cdr3_aa: CASGDYRGPGANVLTF

d_call: -
clone_size: few
j_call: TRBJ2-7
v_call: TRBV5-6
cdr3_nt: TGTGCCAGCAGCTTGGCCCATAGTAACGGACATTACGAGCAGTACTTC
cdr3_aa: CASSLAHSNGHYEQYF

d_call: -
clone_size: -
j_call: TRBJ1-4
v_call: TRBV25-1
cdr3_nt: TGTGCCAGCAGGGAGACAGGCGCCGGGTACGGAAAACTGTTTTTT
cdr3_aa: CASRETGAGYGKLFF

d_call: TRBD1
clone_size: -
j_call: TRBJ1-5
v_call: TRBV24-1
cdr3_nt: TGTGCCAGCAACAGGGGTTATAGCAATCAGCCCCAGCATTTT
cdr3_aa: CASNRGYSNQPQHF

d_call: TRBD2
clone_size: many
j_call: TRBJ2-5
v_call: TRBV2
cdr3_nt: TGTGCCAGCAGAGACTGGACTAGCGGTACGGTATACCAAGACACCCAGTACTTC
cdr3_aa: CASRDWTSGTVYQDTQYF

d_call: -
clone_size: -
j_call: TRBJ1-1
v_call: TRBV20-1
cdr3_nt: TGCAGTGCTAGACAACATCAGGGATTTCAGCCTGAAGCTTTCTTT
cdr3_aa: CSARQHQGFQPEAFF

d_call: -
clone_size: many
j_call: TRBJ1-1
v_call: TRBV20-1
cdr3_nt: TGCAGTCCTCTCTCTTCCGCCTTT
cdr3_aa: CSPLSSAF

d_call: TRBD2
clone_size: -
j_call: TRBJ2-5
v_call: TRBV10-2
cdr3_nt: TGCGCCAGCAGGCCCGGACTAGGACCCATAGAGACCCAGTACTTC
cdr3_aa: CASRPGLGPIETQYF

d_call: TRBD1
clone_size: -
j_call: TRBJ2-7
v_call: TRBV11-2
cdr3_nt: TGTGCCAGCAGCGGTTACCACAGGGGGGAAAATTACTACGAGCAGTACTTC
cdr3_aa: CASSGYHRGENYYEQYF

d_call: TRBD1
clone_size: few
j_call: TRBJ2-7
v_call: TRBV6-2/TRBV6-3
cdr3_nt: TGTGCCAGCAGTTACGGGACAGGGAGTTCCTACGAGCAGTACTTC
cdr3_aa: CASSYGTGSSYEQYF

d_call: -
clone_size: many
j_call: TRBJ1-4
v_call: TRBV6-5
cdr3_nt: TGTGCCAGCAGCCGCAGCGGAGAAAAACTGTTTTTT
cdr3_aa: CASSRSGEKLFF

d_call: -
clone_size: few
j_call: TRBJ1-6
v_call: TRBV9
cdr3_nt: TGTGCCAGCAGCGTAACTGGTGGCCCAAATTCACCCCTCCACTTT
cdr3_aa: CASSVTGGPNSPLHF